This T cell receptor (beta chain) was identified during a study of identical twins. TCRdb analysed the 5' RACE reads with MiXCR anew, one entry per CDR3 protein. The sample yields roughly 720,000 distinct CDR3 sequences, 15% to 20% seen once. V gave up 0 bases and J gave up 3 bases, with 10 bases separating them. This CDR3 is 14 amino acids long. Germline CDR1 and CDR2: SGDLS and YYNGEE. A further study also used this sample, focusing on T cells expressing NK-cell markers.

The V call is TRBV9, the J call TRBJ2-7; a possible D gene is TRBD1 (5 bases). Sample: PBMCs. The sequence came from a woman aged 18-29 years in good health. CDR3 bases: TGTGCCAGCAGCGTAGAAGCAGGGCACTACGAGCAGTACTTC. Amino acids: CASSVEAGHYEQYF.